Below, 11 T cell receptor beta chains from the same sample are listed, as sequenced in a study of shared clonotypes between healthy human individuals (dated by TCRdb to 2018 to 2020). Library creation used the immunoSEQ multiplex PCR assay. TCRdb obtained this table from immuneACCESS and retained in-frame rearrangements with V and J assigned. These tables miss some clones; where compared with another copy, unresolved V genes account for less than half of the shortfall, and the remainder is unexplained. For this sample the table gives 950,000 to 1,100,000 clones, of which around 78% were detected only once. Roughly 0.61% of the sample rests with the top ten. Source material: memory CD4+ T cells from PBMCs. The sample's cell subset or site label, in plain terms: CD45RA-negative fraction. The receptors stem from a man younger than 35 in good health. Some clones in this sample may be carry-over from other donors' samples.

This clone has just a few counts. V and J are TRBV29-1 and TRBJ2-7; TRBD2 matches 7 bases. The CDR3 totals 12 residues. V was clipped by 4 bases and J by 4 bases; unmatched bases: 4. CDR1 is SQVTM, CDR2 ANQGSEA, per germline. The CDR3 is CSVVPAGYEQYF. The CDR3 DNA is TGCAGCGTTGTACCAGCGGGGTACGAGCAGTACTTC.

The CDR3 protein is CASGRGGEQFF. The CDR3 DNA is TGTGCCAGCGGGAGGGGGGGTGAGCAGTTCTTC. The chain joins TRBV6-1 to TRBJ2-1; a possible D gene is TRBD2 (7 bases). V was shortened by 8 bases and J by 9 bases, with 11 bases between the two germline ends. CDR1 is MNHNS and CDR2 is SASEGT in the germline V gene. This CDR3 spans 11 amino acids.

On this clone itself: The sample has other DNA sequences that encode this CDR3 too. This sequence joins TRBV30 and TRBJ1-5; D is ambiguous. From germline, CDR1 is GTSNPN and CDR2 SVGIG (reference sequence). The V and J ends lost 0 bases and 4 bases respectively, with 10 bases between them. The CDR3 is 14 residues long. CDR3 loop: CAWSVLQENQPQHF. The CDR3 DNA sequence: TGTGCCTGGAGTGTACTTCAGGAGAATCAGCCCCAGCATTTT.

The J gene is TRBJ2-1, the V gene TRBV2, with a possible D match to TRBD2 (5 bases). Trimming cost V 5 bases and J 8 bases, with 16 bases left between them. Germline V gene lookup returns CDR1 SNHLY and CDR2 FYNNEI. This CDR3 is built from 14 residues. CDR3 DNA sequence: TGTGCCAGCAGTCAGACGGCGGGTAGCGATGAGCAGTTCTTC. Its protein is CASSQTAGSDEQFF.

This clone was detected only a few times. Other DNA sequences of this sample code for an identical CDR3. The rearrangement links TRBV2 to TRBJ2-1, with no clear D. The germline V gene encodes CDR1 SNHLY and CDR2 FYNNEI. The ends were cut back, 4 bases at V and 4 bases at J, with 8 bases in the middle. The CDR3 spans 13 residues. CDR3 coding DNA: TGTGCCAGCAGTGTGGGTCCGTACAATGAGCAGTTCTTC. It is translated as CASSVGPYNEQFF.

The chain has TRBV11-2 and TRBJ2-7; D possibly corresponds to TRBD1 (5 bases). This CDR3 region has 15 residues. CDR1 is SGHAT, CDR2 FQNNGV, per germline. The V gene lost 4 bases and the J gene lost 4 bases, with 17 bases spanning the gap. This CDR3 is CASSSLRGSNYEQYF. In nucleotides, the CDR3 is TGTGCCAGCAGCTCTTTAAGGGGATCTAATTACGAGCAGTACTTC.

The chain links TRBV5-1 to TRBJ2-7, with a weak D call TRBD2 (5 bases). V dropped 4 bases and J dropped 2 bases, with 13 bases sitting between them. Germline V lookup: CDR1 SGHRS, CDR2 YFSETQ. The CDR3 extends over 14 amino acids. CDR3 nucleotides: TGCGCCAGCAGCAAAGGACTTAACGCCTACGAGCAGTACTTC. Amino acids: CASSKGLNAYEQYF.

In this sample, this clone turned up once. This sequence joins TRBV7-3 and TRBJ2-7, with D possibly being TRBD1 (6 bases). Germline CDR1 and CDR2: SGHTA and FQGTGA. The CDR3 covers 16 residues. V was shortened by 5 bases and J by 2 bases, with 19 bases between the two germline ends. This CDR3 is CASSQKPRDNPYEQYF. CDR3 coding DNA: TGTGCCAGCAGCCAGAAGCCCCGGGACAACCCCTACGAGCAGTACTTC. The complete variable domain, with remaining parts taken from reference TRBV7-3 and TRBJ2-7, reads GAGVSQTPSNKVTEKGKYVELRCDPISGHTALYWYRQSLGQGPEFLIYFQGTGAADDSGLPNDRFFAVRPEGSVSTLKIQRTERGDSAVYLCASSQKPRDNPYEQYFGPGTRLTVT.

This clone was seen a handful of times. Different DNA sequences within this sample yield the same CDR3. V is TRBV15 and J is TRBJ1-2; D is possibly TRBD1 (5 bases). The ends were cut back, 1 base at V and 4 bases at J, with 7 bases in the middle. CDR3 length equals 13 residues. Germline CDR1 and CDR2: LNHNV and YYDKDF (reference sequence). The CDR3 DNA follows: TGTGCCACCAGCAGAGGGGGCGGCTATGGCTACACCTTC. Its protein product is CATSRGGGYGYTF.

The rearrangement links TRBV9 to TRBJ2-4; D possibly corresponds to TRBD2 (6 bases). The CDR3 is made up of 14 amino acids. The V end was cut by 4 bases, the J end by 3 bases, with 11 bases between. Per germline, CDR1 SGDLS and CDR2 YYNGEE. The CDR3 DNA reads TGTGCCAGCAGCCCCGGGACTTACAAAAACATTCAGTACTTC. Translation gives CASSPGTYKNIQYF. The whole variable domain, filled in from reference TRBV9 and TRBJ2-4, reads DSGVTQTPKHLITATGQRVTLRCSPRSGDLSVYWYQQSLDQGLQFLIQYYNGEERAKGNILERFSAQQFPDLHSELNLSSLELGDSALYFCASSPGTYKNIQYFGAGTRLSVL.

This clone occurred once. V usage is TRBV7-2 and J usage is TRBJ1-1, with 8 bases identical to TRBD1. This CDR3 spans 14 amino acids. Germline V gives CDR1 SGHTA, CDR2 FQGNSA. Trimming cost V 8 bases and J 5 bases; bases outside gene matches: 10. CDR3 protein: CASGRQGSVTEAFF. In DNA, the CDR3 is TGTGCCAGCGGACGACAGGGGTCGGTTACTGAAGCTTTCTTT.